This is a list of T cell receptor beta chains from one sample in a study of PD-L1 blockade in urothelial cancer. Assay: immunoSEQ multiplex PCR; the TCRdb copy retains only in-frame clones and omits some. Of about 82,000 clones listed, 82% were seen once; the top ten hold over 7.5%. Material: PBMCs, obtained around atezolizumab (anti-PD-L1) treatment. The receptors derive from a man in his sixties or seventies with urothelial cancer. The CDR3 runs from the conserved cysteine through the conserved F or W.

TRBV9 | 17 | CASSASPRRGSYNEQFF
TRBV11-2 | 14 | CASSQTGGNTEAFF
TRBV7-3 | 17 | CASSFQVGGPGTGELFF
TRBV11-1 | 13 | CASSFGFRQGYTF
TRBV19 | 13 | CASRQDLRSSAFF
TRBV9 | 15 | CASSVAGEPGNTIYF
TRBV4-1 | 15 | CASSQALLAGVEQYF
TRBV7-8 | 19 | CASSLALAGGPSSYNEQFF
TRBV7-9 | 13 | CASGPTGGDEQFF
TRBV11-2 | 14 | CASSLGPEAYEQYF
TRBV9 | 15 | CASSVGRAEAYGYTF